One TCR beta chain is described in this entry. Its specificity is not known. This entry is derived from a study of beta chain features in type 1 diabetes. The overall study: Cell yields, age and gender were similar between patients and healthy donors.

Reverse transcribing all isolated RNA meant expressed TCRB transcripts were sequenced. Clones were sequenced by immunoSEQ multiplex PCR, and TCRdb holds only the in-frame ones, with some missing. There are 140,000 to 150,000 clones in the sample; about 50% occur only once, and 0.42% lies in the top ten. This CDR3 region has 13 residues. The germline V gene encodes CDR1 LNHDA and CDR2 SQIVND (reference sequence). V gave up 7 bases and J gave up 3 bases, with 11 bases separating them. Overall study results and limits: Unsettled here was the matter of whether HLA type influences TCRB rearrangement. Individuals with type 1 diabetes displayed fewer insertions and more deletions at VDJ junctions.

This clonotype was obtained from a man in his late teens or twenties in good health. Sequenced: Tregs from blood. The chain couples TRBV19 to TRBJ2-3; D is perhaps TRBD2 (6 bases). This CDR3 is CASNPSVTDTQYF. The CDR3 DNA reads TGTGCCAGTAATCCTAGCGTTACAGATACGCAGTATTTT.